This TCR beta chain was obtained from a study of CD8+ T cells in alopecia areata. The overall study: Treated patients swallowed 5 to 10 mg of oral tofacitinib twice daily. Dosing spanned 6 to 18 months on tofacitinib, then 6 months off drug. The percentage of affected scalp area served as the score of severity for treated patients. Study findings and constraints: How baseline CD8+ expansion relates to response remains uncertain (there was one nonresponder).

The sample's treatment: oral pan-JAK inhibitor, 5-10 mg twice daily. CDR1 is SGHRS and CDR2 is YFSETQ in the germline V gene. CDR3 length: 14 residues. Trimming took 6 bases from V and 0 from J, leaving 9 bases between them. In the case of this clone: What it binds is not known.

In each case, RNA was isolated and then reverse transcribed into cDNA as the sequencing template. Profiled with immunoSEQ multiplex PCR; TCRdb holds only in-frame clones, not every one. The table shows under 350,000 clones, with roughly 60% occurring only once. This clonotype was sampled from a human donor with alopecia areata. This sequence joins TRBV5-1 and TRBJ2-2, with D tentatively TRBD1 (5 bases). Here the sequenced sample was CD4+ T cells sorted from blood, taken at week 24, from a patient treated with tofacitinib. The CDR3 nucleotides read TGCGCCAGCAAGACAGACCCGAACACCGGGGAGCTGTTTTTT. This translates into CASKTDPNTGELFF.